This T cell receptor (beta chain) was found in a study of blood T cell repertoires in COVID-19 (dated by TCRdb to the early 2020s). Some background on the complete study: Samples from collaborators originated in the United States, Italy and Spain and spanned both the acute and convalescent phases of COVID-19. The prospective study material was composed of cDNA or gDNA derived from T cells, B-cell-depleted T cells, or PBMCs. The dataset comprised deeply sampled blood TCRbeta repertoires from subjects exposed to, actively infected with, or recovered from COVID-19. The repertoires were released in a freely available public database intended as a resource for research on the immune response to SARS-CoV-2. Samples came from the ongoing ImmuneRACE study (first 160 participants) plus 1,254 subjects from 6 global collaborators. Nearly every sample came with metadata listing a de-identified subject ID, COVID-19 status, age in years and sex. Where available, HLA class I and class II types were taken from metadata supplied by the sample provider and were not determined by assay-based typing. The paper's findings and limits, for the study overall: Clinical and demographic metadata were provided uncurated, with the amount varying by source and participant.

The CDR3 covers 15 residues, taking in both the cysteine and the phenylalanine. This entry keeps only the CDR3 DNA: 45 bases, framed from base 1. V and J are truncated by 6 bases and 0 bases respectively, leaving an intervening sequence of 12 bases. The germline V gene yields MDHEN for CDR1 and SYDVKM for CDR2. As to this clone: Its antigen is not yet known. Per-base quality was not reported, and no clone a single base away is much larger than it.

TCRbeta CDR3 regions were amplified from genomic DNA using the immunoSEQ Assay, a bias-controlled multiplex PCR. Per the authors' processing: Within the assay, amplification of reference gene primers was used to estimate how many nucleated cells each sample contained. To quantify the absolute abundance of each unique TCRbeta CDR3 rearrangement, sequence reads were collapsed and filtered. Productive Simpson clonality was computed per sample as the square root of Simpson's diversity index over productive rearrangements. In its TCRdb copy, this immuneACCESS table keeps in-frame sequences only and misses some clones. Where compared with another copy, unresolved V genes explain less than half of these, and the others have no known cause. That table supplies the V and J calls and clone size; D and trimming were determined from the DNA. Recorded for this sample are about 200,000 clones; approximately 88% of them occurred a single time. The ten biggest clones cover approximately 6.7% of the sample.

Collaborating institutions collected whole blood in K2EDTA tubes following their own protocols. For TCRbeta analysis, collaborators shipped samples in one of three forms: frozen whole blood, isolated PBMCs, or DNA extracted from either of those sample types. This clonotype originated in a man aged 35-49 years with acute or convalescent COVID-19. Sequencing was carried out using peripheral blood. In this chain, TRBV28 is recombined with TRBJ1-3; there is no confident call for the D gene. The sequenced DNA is TGTGCCAGCAGCCTGGCAGATCTCTCTGGAAACACCATATATTTT. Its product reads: CASSLADLSGNTIYF.